This T cell receptor (beta chain) was obtained from a study of cytomegalovirus exposure and HLA in healthy donors. Broader study findings: Earlier results showed most TCR beta V segments being productive about 87% or about 30% of the time. A highly shared variant cluster was judged a likely technical artifact. It was 164 TCR beta chains that were listed as cytomegalovirus-associated. No immune exposure information besides CMV serostatus was available.

60 Vbeta and 13 Jbeta primers were used in PCR. Clones were sequenced by immunoSEQ multiplex PCR, and TCRdb holds only the in-frame ones, with some missing. The data contain roughly 130,000 clones, roughly 83% of them singletons. V trimming: 5 bases; J trimming: 2 bases; junction bases outside the gene matches: 8. The CDR3 runs 15 residues. From germline, CDR1 is KGHSH and CDR2 LQKENI. A remark on this clone: No antigen is known for it.

The material sequenced was PBMCs. The source is a young man in good health and CMV-seronegative. V gene TRBV18 combines with J gene TRBJ2-7; 8 bases line up with TRBD1. The CDR3 loop reads CASSSGGTGAYEQYF. The CDR3 DNA reads as TGTGCCAGCTCAAGTGGTGGGACAGGTGCCTACGAGCAGTACTTC.